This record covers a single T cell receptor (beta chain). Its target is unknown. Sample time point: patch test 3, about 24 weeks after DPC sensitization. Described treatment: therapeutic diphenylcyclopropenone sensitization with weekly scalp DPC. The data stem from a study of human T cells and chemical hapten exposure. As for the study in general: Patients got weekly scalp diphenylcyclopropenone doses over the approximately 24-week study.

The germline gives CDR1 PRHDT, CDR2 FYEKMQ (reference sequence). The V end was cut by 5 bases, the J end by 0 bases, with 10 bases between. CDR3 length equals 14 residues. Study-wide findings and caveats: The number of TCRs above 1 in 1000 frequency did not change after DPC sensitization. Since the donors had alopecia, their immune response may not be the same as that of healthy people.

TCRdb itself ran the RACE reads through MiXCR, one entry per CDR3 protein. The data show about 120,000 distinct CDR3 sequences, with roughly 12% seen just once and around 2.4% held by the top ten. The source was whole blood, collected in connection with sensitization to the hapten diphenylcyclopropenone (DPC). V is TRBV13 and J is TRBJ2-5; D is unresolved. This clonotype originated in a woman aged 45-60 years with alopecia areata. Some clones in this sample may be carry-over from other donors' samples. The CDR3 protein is CASSQDSYQETQYF. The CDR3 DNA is TGTGCCAGCAGCCAAGATTCGTACCAAGAGACCCAGTACTTC. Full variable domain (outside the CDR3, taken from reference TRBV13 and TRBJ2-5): AAGVIQSPRHLIKEKRETATLKCYPIPRHDTVYWYQQGPGQDPQFLISFYEKMQSDKGSIPDRFSAQQFSDYHSELNMSSLELGDSALYFCASSQDSYQETQYFGPGTRLLVL.